This T cell receptor beta chain was recorded in a study of OX40 agonist ivuxolimab in advanced cancers. Study-wide background: Earlier anti-PD-1, anti-PD-L1 or anti-CTLA-4 therapy was permitted; roughly 37% had received some.

The CDR3 is 16 residues long. The germline gives CDR1 SGHDT, CDR2 YYEEEE. V shed 0 bases and J shed 3 bases, with 15 bases lying between them. Overall study findings and caveats: There was clonal expansion of CD4+ and CD8+ blood T cells by week 6 at 0.1 to 3.0 mg/kg.

A word on this clone: The antigen remains undetermined.

Sequenced by immunoSEQ multiplex PCR; TCRdb stores in-frame clones only, minus some. Among 30,000 to 35,000 clones, around 90% were seen once, and the ten largest hold around 33%. The chain recombines TRBV5-6 with TRBJ1-2; D unclear. This receptor was obtained from an adult with an advanced solid tumor such as melanoma, head and neck, liver or kidney cancer. Material: CD4+ or CD8+ T cells sorted from blood, obtained in a trial of the OX40 agonist ivuxolimab. DNA of the CDR3: TGTGCCAGCAGCTTGGTTTTTGGCAAAGCGGACTATGGCTACACCTTC. This encodes CASSLVFGKADYGYTF.